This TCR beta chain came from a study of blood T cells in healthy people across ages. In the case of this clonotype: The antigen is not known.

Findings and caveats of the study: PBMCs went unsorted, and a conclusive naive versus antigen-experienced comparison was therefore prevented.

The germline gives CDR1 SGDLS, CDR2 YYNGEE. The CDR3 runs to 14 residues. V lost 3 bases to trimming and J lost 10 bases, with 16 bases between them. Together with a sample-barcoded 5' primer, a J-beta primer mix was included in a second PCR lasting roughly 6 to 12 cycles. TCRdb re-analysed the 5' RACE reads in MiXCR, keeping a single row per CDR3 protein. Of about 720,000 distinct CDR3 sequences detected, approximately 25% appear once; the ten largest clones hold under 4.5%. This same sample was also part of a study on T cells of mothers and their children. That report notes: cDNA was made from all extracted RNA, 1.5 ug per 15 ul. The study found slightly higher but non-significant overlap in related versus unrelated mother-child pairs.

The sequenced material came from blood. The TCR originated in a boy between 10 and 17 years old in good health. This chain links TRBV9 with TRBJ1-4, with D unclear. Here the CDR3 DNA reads TGTGCCAGCAGCGCTACGGGTGTTGGAGGAAAACTGTTTTTT. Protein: CASSATGVGGKLFF. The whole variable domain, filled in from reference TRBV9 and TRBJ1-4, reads DSGVTQTPKHLITATGQRVTLRCSPRSGDLSVYWYQQSLDQGLQFLIQYYNGEERAKGNILERFSAQQFPDLHSELNLSSLELGDSALYFCASSATGVGGKLFFGSGTQLSVL.